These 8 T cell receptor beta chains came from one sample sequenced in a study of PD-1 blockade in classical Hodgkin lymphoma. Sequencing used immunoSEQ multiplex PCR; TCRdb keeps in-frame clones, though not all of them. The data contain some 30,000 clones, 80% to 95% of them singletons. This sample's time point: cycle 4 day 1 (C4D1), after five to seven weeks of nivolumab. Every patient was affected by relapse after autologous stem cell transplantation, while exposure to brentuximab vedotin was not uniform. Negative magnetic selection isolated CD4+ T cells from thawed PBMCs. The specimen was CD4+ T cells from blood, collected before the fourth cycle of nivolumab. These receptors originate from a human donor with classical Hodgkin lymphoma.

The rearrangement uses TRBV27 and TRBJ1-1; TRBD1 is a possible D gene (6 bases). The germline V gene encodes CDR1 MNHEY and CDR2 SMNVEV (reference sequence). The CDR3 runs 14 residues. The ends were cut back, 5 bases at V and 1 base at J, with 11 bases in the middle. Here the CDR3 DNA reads TGTGCCAGCAGTAGAACAGGGTCGAACACTGAAGCTTTCTTT. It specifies CASSRTGSNTEAFF.

CDR3 protein: CASSLGGQGASEQYF. CDR3 nucleotide sequence: TGTGCCAGCAGCTTGGGAGGACAGGGGGCGAGTGAGCAGTACTTC. The chain carries TRBV5-8 and TRBJ2-7; 11 nucleotides line up with TRBD1. The V gene's germline CDR1 is SGHTS and CDR2 YDEGEE. V lost 0 bases, J lost 7 bases, and 6 bases stayed unmatched. This CDR3 spans 15 amino acids.

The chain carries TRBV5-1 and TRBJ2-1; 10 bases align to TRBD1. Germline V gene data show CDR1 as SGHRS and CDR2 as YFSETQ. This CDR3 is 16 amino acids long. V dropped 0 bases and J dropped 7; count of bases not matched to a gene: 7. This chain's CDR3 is CASSLGDRGGQNEQFF. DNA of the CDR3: TGCGCCAGCAGCTTGGGGGACAGGGGTGGTCAAAATGAGCAGTTCTTC.

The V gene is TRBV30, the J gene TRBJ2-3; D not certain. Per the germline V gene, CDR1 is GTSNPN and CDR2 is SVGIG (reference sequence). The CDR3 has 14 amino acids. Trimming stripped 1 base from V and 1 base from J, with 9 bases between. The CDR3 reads CAWSDPPRTDTQYF. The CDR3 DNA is TGTGCCTGGAGTGACCCCCCTCGCACAGATACGCAGTATTTT.

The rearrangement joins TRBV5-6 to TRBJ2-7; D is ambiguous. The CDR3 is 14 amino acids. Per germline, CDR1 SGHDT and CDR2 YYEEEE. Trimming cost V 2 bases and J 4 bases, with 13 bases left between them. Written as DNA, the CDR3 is TGTGCCAGCAGCTTTGGACCGCTCTCTTACGAGCAGTACTTC. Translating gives CASSFGPLSYEQYF.

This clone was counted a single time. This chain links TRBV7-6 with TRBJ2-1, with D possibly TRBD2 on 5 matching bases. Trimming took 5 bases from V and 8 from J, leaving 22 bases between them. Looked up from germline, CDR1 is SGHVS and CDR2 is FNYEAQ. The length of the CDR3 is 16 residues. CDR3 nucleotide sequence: TGTGCCAGCAGCCCACGAATTGGACTTGAGAGGGATGAGCAGTTCTTC. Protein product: CASSPRIGLERDEQFF.

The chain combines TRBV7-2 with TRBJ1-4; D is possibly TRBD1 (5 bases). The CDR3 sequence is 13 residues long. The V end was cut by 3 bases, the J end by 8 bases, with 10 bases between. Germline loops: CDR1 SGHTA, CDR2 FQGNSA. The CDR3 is CASSFGGGEKLFF. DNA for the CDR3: TGTGCCAGCAGCTTCGGGGGTGGCGAAAAACTGTTTTTT.

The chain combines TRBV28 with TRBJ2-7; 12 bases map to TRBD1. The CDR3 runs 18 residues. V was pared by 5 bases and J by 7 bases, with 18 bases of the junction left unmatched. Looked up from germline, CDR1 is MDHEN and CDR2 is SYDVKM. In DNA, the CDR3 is TGTGCCAGCAGTGACTTCGGGGACAGGGGGCGTAGGGAATTGGAGCAGTACTTC. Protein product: CASSDFGDRGRRELEQYF. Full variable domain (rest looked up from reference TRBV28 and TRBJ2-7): DVKVTQSSRYLVKRTGEKVFLECVQDMDHENMFWYRQDPGLGLRLIYFSYDVKMKEKGDIPEGYSVSREKKERFSLILESASTNQTSMYLCASSDFGDRGRRELEQYFGPGTRLTVT.